The sequence of this T cell receptor (beta chain) was determined in a study of CXCR3-negative and CXCR3-positive naive CD8 T cells. Study results and limitations: TRB CDR3 hydrophobicity was greater in CXCR3-positive naive cells than in CXCR3-negative naive cells.

A word on this clonotype: What it binds is not known.

cDNA libraries for TRB were generated by 5' RACE incorporating UMI labels. TCRdb re-called the 5' RACE reads, yielding one record per CDR3 amino acid sequence without DNA. Recorded for this sample: 60,000 to 70,000 distinct CDR3 sequences. The specimen sequenced was naive CXCR3+ CD8+ T cells from blood. The subset was: CD45RO-CCR7+CD27+CD95- naive CD8+ T cells expressing CXCR3 (TNR3+). This TCR was recovered from a human donor in good health. Some clones in this sample may be carry-over from other donors' samples.

Here the CDR3 reads CASSTRFGGLSSDNEQFF. The chain couples TRBV28 to TRBJ2-1; TCRdb's D call of TRBD1 is untestable without DNA. From germline, CDR1 is MDHEN and CDR2 SYDVKM. The CDR3 has 18 amino acids. Full variable domain (remainder filled in from reference TRBV28 and TRBJ2-1): DVKVTQSSRYLVKRTGEKVFLECVQDMDHENMFWYRQDPGLGLRLIYFSYDVKMKEKGDIPEGYSVSREKKERFSLILESASTNQTSMYLCASSTRFGGLSSDNEQFFGPGTRLTVL.